This T cell receptor beta chain was retrieved from a study of blood T cell repertoires in COVID-19. For the study at large: Collection of acute and convalescent COVID-19 samples took place in the United States, Italy and Spain. PBMCs, B-cell-depleted T cells, or T cells were the source of the cDNA or gDNA that made up the material.

In the authors' workflow: Amplification of reference gene primers provided the estimated nucleated cell counts. The table came from immunoSEQ multiplex PCR; TCRdb's copy has only in-frame clones and leaves some out. V and J calls and clone size are given by that table; D and trimming were obtained from the DNA. The sample has approximately 66,000 clones, approximately 89% seen once; the top ten hold roughly 7.2%. The germline gives CDR1 LNHNV, CDR2 YYDKDF (reference sequence). This CDR3 region has 13 residues. Trimming stripped 0 bases from V and 9 bases from J, with 9 bases between. Sequenced: peripheral blood. The chain carries TRBV15 and TRBJ2-1; D ambiguous. The clonotype was recovered from a man aged 55 to 69 with acute or convalescent COVID-19. The CDR3 reads CATSRDLAGEQFF. Here the CDR3 DNA reads TGTGCCACCAGCAGAGATTTAGCCGGTGAGCAGTTCTTC.